The source of this T cell receptor beta chain is a study of tumor-infiltrating lymphocytes in primary liver carcinoma (dated by TCRdb to about 2017). Regarding the complete study: Surgical resection was performed in China between 2015 and 2016 on about five patients with histopathologically diagnosed primary liver carcinoma. Samples yielded roughly 3.65 to 7.5 million productive TCRbeta reads; read depth did not differ significantly between tissue types. The five patients had tumors staged T1-T3 N0M0, with maximum diameters ranging from roughly 4.2 to 11 cm. Technical replicate repertoires showed high reproducibility, with mean shared-clone rates roughly 0.87 and correlation coefficients above 0.95. A total of roughly 35 specimens from 5 patients, comprising some 25 tumor regions, 5 adjacent noncancerous liver tissues and 5 peripheral blood samples, were covered by TCRbeta repertoire sequencing. The study combined TCRbeta repertoire sequencing, expression microarrays and whole-exome sequencing across five regions of each liver tumor, with adjacent normal tissue and blood. Of the five patients (three men and two women, aged 30 to 69 years), four had hepatocellular carcinoma and one had combined HCC and intrahepatic cholangiocarcinoma.

TCRbeta-specific cDNA was reverse-transcribed from 500 ng total RNA using a constant-region primer and ProtoScript II reverse transcriptase. The TCRbeta libraries were prepared through three rounds of nested multiplex PCR following a slightly modified ARM-PCR procedure. Multiplex TRBV1-TRBV30 forward primers and a Cbeta reverse primer were used in the first two PCR rounds, each of which was run for 9 to 11 cycles. Sample barcodes and Illumina adapters were added in a final 25-cycle PCR using Deep VentR polymerase. Before sequencing, amplicons of 200-500 bp were gel-purified using a QIAquick gel extraction kit. An Illumina HiSeq 2500 was used to sequence the TCRbeta amplicons, generating 250-bp paired-end reads. As for how the authors treated the data: Quality trimming of reads was performed with Trimmomatic v0.33, and paired reads were merged with FLASH v1.2.11 so that full CDR3 sequences could be recovered. V, D and J germline segments were assigned to the rearranged TCRbeta sequences by MiGEC v1.2.1b. Clonotype statistics, along with Shannon-Wiener diversity indices, were calculated using VDJtools v1.0.0. To cut down on sampling bias, every analysis after diversity analysis relied on just the 250 most abundant clonotypes from each sample. The public reads were reprocessed in TCRdb via fastp at Q25 and MiXCR, keeping in-frame beta chains. All rows with the same CDR3 protein become a single entry with the most common DNA and genes. V and J calls and clone size were set by TCRdb, not the authors. The sample profile shows about 330,000 distinct CDR3 sequences; roughly two thirds of them were found once. About 6% of the sample is taken by the ten largest.

Blood RNA was extracted from unsorted whole blood with TRIzol reagent; germline DNA came from the DNeasy Blood & Tissue kit. At the time of sampling, the patients had chronic HBV infection and had not received any treatment. Before surgery, 4 to 5 milliliters of peripheral blood were collected into K2EDTA tubes. Note on this clonotype: No cognate antigen has been identified for it. This may be a read error, as it is one base from a much larger clone.

Broad study findings and their caveats: With just a handful of patients in the study, the authors point out that the findings should be validated in a larger study. Comparison of CD4+ and CD8+ T cell repertoires was precluded by the use of bulk unsorted samples. Repertoire overlap was higher between tumor regions (mean about 36%) than tumor-adjacent (17%) or tumor-blood (roughly 14%) pairs, consistent with antigen-driven expansion. Only the TCR beta chain was sequenced, which likely underestimates true repertoire diversity because unpaired alpha chains were not captured. The top 250 clones made up a significantly larger repertoire fraction in tumors than in blood (p = 0.039).

Including cysteine and phenylalanine, the CDR3 has 14 amino acids. Kept here is only the CDR3 DNA, which spans 42 bases and is read in frame from base 1. V lost 4 bases and J lost 3 bases; the stretch between them is 12 bases long. The germline V gene specifies LGHNA as CDR1 and YSLEER as CDR2. The sample was peripheral blood. The chain links TRBV4-3 with TRBJ1-2; the D gene is perhaps TRBD1, on 5 matching bases. The sequence derives from a man between 40 and 49 years old with primary liver carcinoma and hepatitis B virus infection. The CDR3 has the sequence CASSRGPGDYGYTF. The bases are TGCGCCAGCAGCCGAGGACCGGGGGACTATGGCTACACCTTC.